A selection of T cell receptor beta chains follows, all from one sample in a study of T-cell reconstitution after alpha-beta-depleted transplantation in children. Each CDR3 protein gets one entry after TCRdb re-called the PCR reads with MiXCR. The data contain approximately 500,000 distinct CDR3 sequences, about 11% of them singletons. The material sequenced was PBMCs, taken before TCRalphabeta/CD19-depleted stem cell transplant. The receptors shown here come from a child aged 2 to 10 with inherited bone marrow failure, due to receive a stem cell transplant. Both conserved end residues are trimmed from each CDR3. Each record gives: clone size, J gene, D gene, CDR3 length, V gene, CDR3 protein. A D gene is named only where the DNA matches it firmly. The size entry is marked missing in some rows and otherwise reads once, few, many or a size class.

many TRBJ1-2 . 9 TRBV6-5 ASSGPYGYT
. TRBJ1-3 . 11 TRBV20-1 SVGGAAGNTIY
many TRBJ1-5 . 12 TRBV6-2/TRBV6-3 ASSNRGNNQPQH
many TRBJ2-7 . 15 TRBV2 ASSELVGGTSSYEQY
. TRBJ1-1 TRBD1 13 TRBV10-3 AISDLTGGNTEAF
many TRBJ2-3 TRBD2 12 TRBV20-1 SARGTREYDTQY
many TRBJ2-7 . 14 TRBV9 ASSVNQQGRFYEQY
many TRBJ2-5 TRBD2 12 TRBV7-2 ASRVAGGGETQY
few TRBJ1-2 TRBD1 12 TRBV5-4 ASNPGQGIYGYT
. TRBJ1-2 . 10 TRBV5-5 ASSPALYGYT
. TRBJ2-7 TRBD2 17 TRBV9 ASSICSGTSGANSYEQY
many TRBJ2-3 . 12 TRBV29-1 SAGLGRGTDTQY
many TRBJ2-5 . 11 TRBV10-2 ASSRDTLETQY
many TRBJ2-7 TRBD1 11 TRBV6-6 ASRDRGSDEQY
many TRBJ1-2 TRBD1 14 TRBV5-1 ASSLARPGGSYGYT
. TRBJ2-7 TRBD1 13 TRBV4-1 ASSARTGTGYEQY
many TRBJ2-1 . 12 TRBV7-9 ASMAPLPYNEQF
many TRBJ2-2 TRBD2 13 TRBV9 ASSFGLAGSGELF
many TRBJ2-1 . 13 TRBV7-2 ASSFGPRGYNEQF
many TRBJ2-7 . 12 TRBV7-2 ASSRGGRSDEQY
many TRBJ2-3 . 10 TRBV27 ASSNSLHTQY
many TRBJ2-3 TRBD2 12 TRBV9 ASSTGLVTDTQY
many TRBJ1-2 TRBD1 14 TRBV28 ASRPYAGGGRYGYT
many TRBJ2-3 . 15 TRBV3-1 ASSQDTRQECTDTQY
. TRBJ2-7 . 11 TRBV4-2 ASSQDRAYEQY
many TRBJ1-1 TRBD1 14 TRBV9 ASSVGTGGARTEAF
. TRBJ1-5 TRBD1 16 TRBV28 ASTSDRVLAYSNQPQH
many TRBJ2-7 . 11 TRBV10-3 AISPGTIYEQY
many TRBJ2-1 . 14 TRBV7-9 ASSWGSSRPYNEQF
many TRBJ1-5 TRBD1 13 TRBV20-1 SARSWTGLNQPQH
. TRBJ2-7 . 13 TRBV27 ASSPLGVGDYEQY
many TRBJ1-4 . 13 TRBV7-9 ASSLRTTVGEKLF
many TRBJ1-1 TRBD1 12 TRBV2 ASSEAGQGTEAF
few TRBJ1-2 . 11 TRBV7-2 ASSQSRGAGYT
many TRBJ2-5 . 12 TRBV19 ASSIVGIQETQY
many TRBJ1-1 TRBD1 15 TRBV12-3/TRBV12-4 ASSLRGTGGSGAEAF
. TRBJ2-1 . 14 TRBV20-1 SARDSRRDTYNEQF
. TRBJ2-1 TRBD2 12 TRBV30 AWGTSSSYNEQF